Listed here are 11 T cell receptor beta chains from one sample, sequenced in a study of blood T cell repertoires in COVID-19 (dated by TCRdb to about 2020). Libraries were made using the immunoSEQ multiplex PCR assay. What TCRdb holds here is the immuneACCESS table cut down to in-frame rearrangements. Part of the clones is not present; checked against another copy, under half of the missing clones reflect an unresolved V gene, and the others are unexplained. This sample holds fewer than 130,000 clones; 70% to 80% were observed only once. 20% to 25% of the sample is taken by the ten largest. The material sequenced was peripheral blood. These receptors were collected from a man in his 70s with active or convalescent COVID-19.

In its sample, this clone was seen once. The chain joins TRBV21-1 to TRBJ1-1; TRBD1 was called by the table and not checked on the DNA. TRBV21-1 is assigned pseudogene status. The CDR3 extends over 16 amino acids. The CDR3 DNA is TGTGCCAGCAGCTGGAATGGGCCGAACACTGGGACTGAAGCTTTCTTT. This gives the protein CASSWNGPNTGTEAFF.

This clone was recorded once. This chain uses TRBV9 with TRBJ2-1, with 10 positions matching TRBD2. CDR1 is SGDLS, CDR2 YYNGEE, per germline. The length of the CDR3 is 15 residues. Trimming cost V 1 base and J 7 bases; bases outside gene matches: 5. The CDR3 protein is CASSVTSGRVNEQFF. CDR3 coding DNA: TGTGCCAGCAGCGTAACCAGCGGGAGGGTAAATGAGCAGTTCTTC.

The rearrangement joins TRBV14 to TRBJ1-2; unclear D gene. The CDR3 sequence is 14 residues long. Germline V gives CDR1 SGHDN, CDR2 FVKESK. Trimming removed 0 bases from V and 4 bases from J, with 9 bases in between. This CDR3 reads CASSQDLRGYGYTF. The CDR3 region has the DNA TGTGCCAGCAGCCAAGATCTGAGAGGCTATGGCTACACCTTC.

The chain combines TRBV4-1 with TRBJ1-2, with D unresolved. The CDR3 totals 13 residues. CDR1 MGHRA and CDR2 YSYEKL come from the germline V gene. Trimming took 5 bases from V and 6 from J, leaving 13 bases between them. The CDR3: CASSFDGVHGYTF. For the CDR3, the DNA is TGCGCCAGCAGCTTCGACGGGGTGCATGGCTACACCTTC.

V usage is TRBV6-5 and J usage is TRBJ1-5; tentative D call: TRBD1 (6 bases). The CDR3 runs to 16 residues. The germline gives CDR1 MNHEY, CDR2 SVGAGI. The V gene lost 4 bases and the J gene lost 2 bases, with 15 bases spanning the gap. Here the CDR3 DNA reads TGTGCCAGCAGTTCGCGACAGGCCGGGCGCAATCAGCCCCAGCATTTT. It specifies CASSSRQAGRNQPQHF.

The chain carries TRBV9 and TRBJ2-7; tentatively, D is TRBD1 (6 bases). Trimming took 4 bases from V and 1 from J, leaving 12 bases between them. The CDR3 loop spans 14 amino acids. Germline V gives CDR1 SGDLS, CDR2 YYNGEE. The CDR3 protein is CASSQTGYSYEQYF. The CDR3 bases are TGTGCCAGCAGCCAAACAGGGTATTCCTACGAGCAGTACTTC.

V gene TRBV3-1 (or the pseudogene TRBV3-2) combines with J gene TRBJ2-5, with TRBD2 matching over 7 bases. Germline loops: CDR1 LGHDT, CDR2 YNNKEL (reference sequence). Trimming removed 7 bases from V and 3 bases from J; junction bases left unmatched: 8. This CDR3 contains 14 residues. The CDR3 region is CASMRGGGEETQYF. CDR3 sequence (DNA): TGTGCCAGCATGCGTGGGGGGGGAGAAGAGACCCAGTACTTC.

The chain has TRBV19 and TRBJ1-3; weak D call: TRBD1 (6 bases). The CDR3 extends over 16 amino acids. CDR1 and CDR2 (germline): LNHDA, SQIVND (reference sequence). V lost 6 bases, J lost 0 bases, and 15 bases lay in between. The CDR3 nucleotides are TGTGCCAGTAGGCCTCAGGGGTCTCACTCTGGAAACACCATATATTTT. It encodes CASRPQGSHSGNTIYF.

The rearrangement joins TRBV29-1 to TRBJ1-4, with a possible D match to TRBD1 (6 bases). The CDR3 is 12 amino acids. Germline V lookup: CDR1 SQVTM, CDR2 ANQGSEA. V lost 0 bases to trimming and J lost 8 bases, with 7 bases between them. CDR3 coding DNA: TGCAGCGTTGAAGACAGGGGCGAAAAACTGTTTTTT. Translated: CSVEDRGEKLFF.

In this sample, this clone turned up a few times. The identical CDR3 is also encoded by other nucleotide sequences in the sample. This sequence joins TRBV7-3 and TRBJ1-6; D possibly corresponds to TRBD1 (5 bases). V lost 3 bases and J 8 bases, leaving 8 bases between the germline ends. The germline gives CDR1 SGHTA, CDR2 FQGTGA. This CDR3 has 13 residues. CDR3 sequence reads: CASSFSRDSPLHF. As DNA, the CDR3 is TGTGCCAGCAGCTTCTCCAGGGATTCACCCCTCCACTTT.

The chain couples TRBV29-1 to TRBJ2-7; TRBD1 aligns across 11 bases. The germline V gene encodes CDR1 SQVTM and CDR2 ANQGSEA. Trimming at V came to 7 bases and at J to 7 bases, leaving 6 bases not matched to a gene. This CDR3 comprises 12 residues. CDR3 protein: CSAGQGASEQYF. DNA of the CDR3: TGCAGCGCTGGACAGGGGGCGAGTGAGCAGTACTTC.